What follows describes a single T cell receptor (beta chain). Its antigen is unknown. V dropped 1 base and J dropped 4 bases, with 8 bases sitting between them. Germline CDR1 is SGHRS and CDR2 is YFSETQ. This CDR3 has 13 residues. The sample comes from a study of T cells in tumors after PD-1 blockade. Study overall: No patient had prior checkpoint blockade, systemic immunosuppression, or radiotherapy within 4 weeks. Daily vismodegib 150 mg continued in a subset of anti-PD-1-treated patients. Each patient got pembrolizumab 200 mg every 3 weeks or cemiplimab 350 mg every 2 weeks. Overall study results and limits: Blood contained 40% to 50% of the tumor's TCR clonotypes.

Measured with immunoSEQ multiplex PCR; TCRdb has only the in-frame clones, and not every one. The sample lists 45,000 or so clones; approximately 80% were seen once. V and J are TRBV5-1 and TRBJ1-1; D not resolved. Source: PBMCs, taken before anti-PD-1 therapy. The sequence derives from a human donor with advanced basal cell or squamous cell carcinoma (not recorded which). The DNA for the CDR3 is TGCGCCAGCAGCTTGAGCGGGATCACTGAAGCTTTCTTT. Translating gives CASSLSGITEAFF.